The rows below give T cell receptor beta chains drawn from one sample of a study of OX40 agonist ivuxolimab in advanced cancers. The data were produced by immunoSEQ multiplex PCR, yet TCRdb's version contains in-frame clones alone and is incomplete. The data contain approximately 35,000 clones, 76% of them singletons. Sequencing used CD4+ or CD8+ T cells sorted from blood, obtained in a trial of the OX40 agonist ivuxolimab. These receptors originate from an adult with an advanced solid tumor such as melanoma, head and neck, liver or kidney cancer. Each CDR3 is given with its conserved first and last residue. The order of the fields is clone size, J gene, D gene, V gene, CDR3 protein, CDR3 DNA. The D gene is left open where the match is weak. A row's size may be missing; if present it is once, few, many or a size class.

NA	TRBJ2-7	NA	TRBV10-3	CAISEPSRYEQYF	TGTGCCATCAGTGAGCCCTCCCGGTACGAGCAGTACTTC
NA	TRBJ2-7	NA	TRBV6-5	CASTERREEQYF	TGTGCCAGCACCGAACGGAGGGAAGAGCAGTACTTC
NA	TRBJ1-1	NA	TRBV5-1	CASSLERGRVNTEAFF	TGCGCCAGCAGCTTAGAAAGGGGGAGAGTGAACACTGAAGCTTTCTTT
few	TRBJ1-3	TRBD1	TRBV7-2	CASSQRQGEGGNTIYF	TGTGCCAGCAGCCAAAGACAGGGAGAAGGTGGAAACACCATATATTTT
NA	TRBJ1-2	TRBD1	TRBV7-9	CASSSERYRGLDYGYTF	TGTGCCAGCAGCTCCGAGAGGTACAGGGGGCTTGACTATGGCTACACCTTC
NA	TRBJ2-5	NA	TRBV4-2	CASSQSETQYF	TGTGCCAGCAGCCAAAGCGAGACCCAGTACTTC
once	TRBJ1-1	TRBD1	TRBV11-2	CASSLLGAGGNTEAFF	TGTGCCAGCAGCTTATTGGGGGCAGGGGGGAACACTGAAGCTTTCTTT
NA	TRBJ2-5	NA	TRBV7-9	CASSLQGGQETQYF	TGTGCCAGCAGCTTACAGGGGGGACAAGAGACCCAGTACTTC
NA	TRBJ1-3	NA	TRBV10-1	CASRDRSSGNTIYF	TGCGCCAGCCGGGACCGTAGCTCTGGAAACACCATATATTTT
NA	TRBJ2-7	NA	TRBV6-5	CASLTHYEQYF	TGTGCCAGTCTCACACACTACGAGCAGTACTTC
NA	TRBJ1-1	TRBD1	TRBV19	CASSIGQAYTEAFF	TGTGCCAGTAGTATTGGACAGGCCTACACTGAAGCTTTCTTT
NA	TRBJ1-6	NA	TRBV2	CASFSGASYNSPLHF	TGTGCCAGCTTTTCCGGGGCTTCCTATAATTCACCCCTCCACTTT
NA	TRBJ2-1	NA	TRBV6-5	CASSIHRHEQFF	TGTGCCAGCAGTATTCATAGGCATGAGCAGTTCTTC
few	TRBJ1-2	NA	TRBV4-1	CASSHSQRGGYTF	TGCGCCAGCAGCCACTCGCAGCGGGGTGGCTACACCTTC
NA	TRBJ1-2	NA	TRBV4-1	CASSQEVVNYGYTF	TGCGCCAGCAGCCAAGAGGTAGTTAACTATGGCTACACCTTC
NA	TRBJ2-1	NA	TRBV18	CASSSGTRNEQFF	TGTGCCAGCTCGTCCGGGACCAGGAATGAGCAGTTCTTC
once	TRBJ1-6	NA	TRBV10-3	CAITGPRADSPLHF	TGTGCCATAACCGGACCGCGGGCCGATTCACCCCTCCACTTT
once	TRBJ1-5	NA	TRBV5-8	CASSLKGQPQHF	TGTGCCAGCAGCTTGAAGGGTCAGCCCCAGCATTTT
NA	TRBJ2-3	TRBD2	TRBV7-6	CASSPRPKSGGLQDTQYF	TGTGCCAGCAGCCCGAGACCGAAAAGCGGGGGGCTCCAAGATACGCAGTATTTT
NA	TRBJ2-3	NA	TRBV18	CASSPISTDTQYF	TGTGCCAGCTCACCAATTAGCACAGATACGCAGTATTTT
NA	TRBJ1-1	TRBD1	TRBV6-6	CASSFNGQGNTEAFF	TGTGCCAGCAGTTTCAACGGACAGGGGAACACTGAAGCTTTCTTT
NA	TRBJ1-5	TRBD1	TRBV10-1	CASDIRGQGNQPQHF	TGCGCCAGCGACATAAGGGGACAGGGCAATCAGCCCCAGCATTTT
NA	TRBJ2-2	NA	TRBV5-6	CASSRTRTGELFF	TGTGCCAGCAGCCGGACACGGACCGGGGAGCTGTTTTTT
NA	TRBJ1-2	NA	TRBV6-5	CASIGYTF	TGTGCCAGCATCGGCTACACCTTC
NA	TRBJ1-2	NA	TRBV20-1	CSAKTAYGYTF	TGCAGTGCTAAGACGGCTTATGGCTACACCTTC
NA	TRBJ1-4	NA	TRBV6-5	CASRRYPATNEKLFF	TGTGCCAGCCGAAGGTATCCGGCTACTAATGAAAAACTGTTTTTT
NA	TRBJ2-7	NA	TRBV7-8	CASSLALDSYEQYF	TGTGCCAGCAGCTTAGCGCTGGACTCCTACGAGCAGTACTTC